Described below is a single T cell receptor (beta chain) sequence and its context. After extraction with the RNeasy kit, roughly 0.5 to 1 ug of the RNA was reverse transcribed using random hexamers. Amplification of TCR beta CDR3 was carried out by immunoSEQ multiplex PCR, which covered 54 Vbeta and 13 Jbeta segments. Each CDR3 protein gets one entry after TCRdb re-called the immunoSEQ multiplex PCR reads with MiXCR. The profile shows under 300,000 distinct CDR3 sequences, almost 97% of them singletons. The data derive from a study of CD8 T cells in Susac syndrome. Patients with Susac syndrome met diagnostic criteria that were recently defined for definite or probable disease. This clonotype was obtained from a human donor with Susac syndrome. The sequencing input was CD4+ T cells from PBMCs.

CDR3 protein: CSAGSGREETQYF. DNA of the CDR3: TGCAGTGCCGGCTCGGGTCGAGAAGAGACCCAGTACTTC. The genes are TRBV20-1 and TRBJ2-5; D uncertain. The CDR3 is made up of 13 amino acids. Germline V gives CDR1 DFQATT, CDR2 SNEGSKA (reference sequence). With 6 bases removed from V and 3 bases from J, the gap between germline ends came to 14 bases.